Each of the 5 T cell receptor beta chains below was sequenced from the same sample in a study of T cell repertoires in cytomegalovirus infection. Using its own MiXCR run on the reads, TCRdb lists one record per CDR3 protein. The table has a few hundred thousand distinct CDR3 sequences, more than 25% seen once. Sample: PBMCs. Receptors originate from a human donor in good health (CMV status not recorded). Some clones in this sample may be carry-over from other donors' samples.

This clonotype appeared a few times. This chain joins TRBV7-2 and TRBJ1-1, with D possibly TRBD1 on 6 matching bases. The CDR3 extends over 15 amino acids. The germline CDR1 and CDR2 sequences are SGHTA and FQGNSA. V lost 5 bases and J 5 bases, leaving 18 bases between the germline ends. DNA of the CDR3: TGTGCCAGCAGCCTCCGACACAGGGTGGTAACTGAAGCTTTCTTT. Translating gives CASSLRHRVVTEAFF.

This clonotype was observed a handful of times. V and J are TRBV7-2 and TRBJ2-7, with TRBD2 matching 11 bases. The CDR3 contains 14 residues. Germline assignment: CDR1 SGHTA and CDR2 FQGNSA. V was clipped by 5 bases and J by 6 bases; unmatched bases: 6. CDR3 in DNA: TGTGCCAGCAGCGTAGGGACTAGCGGCTCCGAGCAGTACTTC. This gives the protein CASSVGTSGSEQYF.

This clonotype has only a few counts. The rearrangement links TRBV7-2 to TRBJ1-2; weak D call: TRBD1 (5 bases). The CDR3 totals 9 residues. Trimming took off 8 bases at V and 13 bases at J, with 11 bases between the two ends. In germline, CDR1 is SGHTA, CDR2 FQGNSA. CDR3 amino acids: CASGGMVTF. In DNA form, the CDR3 reads TGTGCCAGCGGGGGGATGGTCACCTTC.

This clonotype has just a few counts. The chain joins TRBV24-1 to TRBJ1-2; TRBD1 matches 9 bases. The CDR3 is 13 amino acids. Germline assignment: CDR1 KGHDR and CDR2 SFDVKD. V shed 6 bases, J shed 3 bases, and the junction held 1 base outside the gene matches. In DNA form, the CDR3 reads TGTGCCACCAGTCGGACAGGGGACTATGGCTACACCTTC. Translation gives CATSRTGDYGYTF.

The chain carries TRBV28 and TRBJ1-1; D perhaps matches TRBD1 (5 bases). Germline V gene lookup returns CDR1 MDHEN and CDR2 SYDVKM. This CDR3 has 15 residues. Trimming removed 4 bases from V and 0 bases from J, with 12 bases in between. The CDR3 nucleotides read TGTGCCAGCAGTTCACTTGACAGATTGAACACTGAAGCTTTCTTT. This codes for CASSSLDRLNTEAFF.